The 5 T cell receptor beta chains in this list originate from one sample, sequenced in a study of T cells after yellow fever vaccination. In TCRdb, the 5' RACE reads were re-called with MiXCR into one record per CDR3 protein. This sample carries some 120,000 distinct CDR3 sequences, around 15% of them seen once, and the ten largest clones take roughly 43%. The input for sequencing was CD8+ T cells sorted from PBMCs, taken 5 days after the yellow fever booster vaccination. These receptors came from a man aged 18-30 years who received the YFV17D yellow fever vaccine.

The V call is TRBV4-3, the J call TRBJ1-1, with unresolved D. The V and J ends lost 1 base and 3 bases respectively, with 9 bases between them. CDR3 length equals 14 residues. Looked up from germline, CDR1 is LGHNA and CDR2 is YSLEER. The CDR3 region is CASSQASPYTEAFF. In DNA form, the CDR3 reads TGCGCCAGCAGCCAAGCGTCACCTTACACTGAAGCTTTCTTT.

This clonotype was counted only a few times. This chain links TRBV14 with TRBJ2-1, with 8 bases aligning to TRBD2. Germline CDR1 is SGHDN and CDR2 is FVKESK. This CDR3 contains 17 residues. The trim removed 0 bases at V and 3 bases at J, leaving 7 bases unmatched. CDR3 sequence: CASSQDVGRGVYNEQFF. The CDR3 bases are TGTGCCAGCAGCCAAGATGTTGGGCGGGGGGTCTACAATGAGCAGTTCTTC.

This clonotype came up a few times. This chain uses TRBV6-5 with TRBJ2-3, with TRBD2 matching 13 bases. V lost 6 bases and J lost 6; bases outside the gene matches: 9. Germline V gene lookup returns CDR1 MNHEY and CDR2 SVGAGI. The CDR3 contains 16 residues. CDR3 residues: CASRPTSGGGGDTQYF. DNA for the CDR3: TGTGCCAGCAGACCTACTAGCGGGGGGGGAGGCGATACGCAGTATTTT.

This chain joins TRBV6-5 and TRBJ2-7, with TRBD1 as a possible D gene (6 bases). The CDR3 is 16 amino acids. The V gene lost 6 bases and the J gene lost 2 bases, with 20 bases spanning the gap. Germline CDR1 reads MNHEY; CDR2 reads SVGAGI. For the CDR3, the DNA is TGTGCCAGCAGCCCATGGTCGGGACATGCTACCTACGAGCAGTACTTC. Translation: CASSPWSGHATYEQYF.

This clonotype was counted only a few times. This chain links TRBV29-1 with TRBJ1-3, with D unresolved. CDR1 and CDR2 from the germline V gene are SQVTM and ANQGSEA. CDR3 size: 13 residues. With 1 base removed from V and 1 base from J, the gap between germline ends came to 5 bases. The CDR3 here is CSVEAWSGNTIYF. The CDR3 coding sequence is TGCAGCGTTGAAGCCTGGTCTGGAAACACCATATATTTT.